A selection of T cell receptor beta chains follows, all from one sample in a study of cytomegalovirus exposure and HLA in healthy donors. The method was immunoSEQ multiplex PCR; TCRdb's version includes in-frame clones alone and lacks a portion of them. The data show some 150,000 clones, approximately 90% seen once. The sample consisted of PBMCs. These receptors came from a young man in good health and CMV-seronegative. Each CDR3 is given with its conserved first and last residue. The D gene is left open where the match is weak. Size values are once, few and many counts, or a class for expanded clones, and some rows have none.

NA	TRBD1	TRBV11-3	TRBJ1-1	TGTGCCAGCACCTCGACAGGGATGAACACTGAAGCTTTCTTT	CASTSTGMNTEAFF
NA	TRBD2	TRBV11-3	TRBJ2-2	TGTGCCAGCAGCCAGGGACTAGCGGGCACCGGGGAGCTGTTTTTT	CASSQGLAGTGELFF
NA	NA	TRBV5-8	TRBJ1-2	TGTGCCAGCAGCATACCGTCCCGCCAGGCCTCCTATGGCTACACCTTC	CASSIPSRQASYGYTF
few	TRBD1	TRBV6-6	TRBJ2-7	TGTGCCAGCAGTGGACAGGGGAGCTCCTACGAGCAGTACTTC	CASSGQGSSYEQYF
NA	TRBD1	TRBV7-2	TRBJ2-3	TGTGCCAGCAGCTTAGTTGGGACAGGGCGGGATACGCAGTATTTT	CASSLVGTGRDTQYF
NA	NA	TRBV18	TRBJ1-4	TGTGCCAGCTCACCTCAATCAGGGTTTTCGGATGAAAAACTGTTTTTT	CASSPQSGFSDEKLFF
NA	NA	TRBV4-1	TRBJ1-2	TGCGCCAGCAGCCAAGTACCAGTCTCTCGAATCTATGGCTACACCTTC	CASSQVPVSRIYGYTF
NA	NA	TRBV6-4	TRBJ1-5	TGTGCCAGCAGTCCTGAAGGAGGGTATCAGCCCCAGCATTTT	CASSPEGGYQPQHF
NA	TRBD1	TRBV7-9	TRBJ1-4	TGTGCCAGCAGCTTAGGACAGGGGAAGGAAAAACTGTTTTTT	CASSLGQGKEKLFF
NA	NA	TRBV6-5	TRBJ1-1	TGTGCCAGCAGCTGGACAGCGAACACTGAAGCTTTCTTT	CASSWTANTEAFF
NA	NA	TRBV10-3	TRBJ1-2	TGTGCCATCAGTGAAACAGGCCGGGACTATGGCTACACCTTC	CAISETGRDYGYTF
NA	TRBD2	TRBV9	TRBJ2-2	TGTGCCAGCAAAAGCGGGAGGTACACCGGGGAGCTGTTTTTT	CASKSGRYTGELFF
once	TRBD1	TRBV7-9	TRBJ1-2	TGTGCCAGCAGCCGACAGGGTGGAGCTAGGGGCTACACCTTC	CASSRQGGARGYTF
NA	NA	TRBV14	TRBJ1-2	TGTGCCAGCAGCCCTTGGACAGACGACTATGGCTACACCTTC	CASSPWTDDYGYTF
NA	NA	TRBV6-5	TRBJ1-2	TGTGCCAGCAGTACAAGGGACATAACTAACTATGGCTACACCTTC	CASSTRDITNYGYTF
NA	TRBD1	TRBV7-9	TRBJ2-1	TGTGCCAACTCAAGGACAGGGGAAGGGGATGAGCAGTTCTTC	CANSRTGEGDEQFF